A selection of T cell receptor beta chains follows, all from one sample in a study of shared clonotypes between healthy human individuals. Profiled with immunoSEQ multiplex PCR; TCRdb holds only in-frame clones, not every one. The sample has about 1.5 million clones; 98% are singletons. Material: naive CD4+ T cells sorted from blood. All receptors derive from a man aged 25 to 40 in good health. The CDR3 runs from the conserved cysteine through the conserved F or W. Fields, in order: V gene, J gene, clone size, D gene, CDR3 protein, CDR3 DNA. A D gene is named only where the DNA matches it firmly. Some rows mark clone size as missing; the rest say once, few, many or name a class of expanded clone.

>TRBV5-1|TRBJ2-1|NA|NA
CASSLGLGGSSYNEQFF
TGCGCCAGCAGCTTGGGTCTTGGGGGAAGCTCCTACAATGAGCAGTTCTTC
>TRBV7-2|TRBJ2-3|NA|NA
CASSPGADTQYF
TGTGCCAGCAGCCCGGGAGCAGATACGCAGTATTTT
>TRBV5-4|TRBJ2-3|NA|NA
CASSLYGPTVADTQYF
TGTGCCAGCAGCTTGTATGGACCCACTGTCGCAGATACGCAGTATTTT
>TRBV10-3|TRBJ1-5|NA|NA
CAIRGGGSNQPQHF
TGTGCCATCAGGGGAGGAGGGAGCAATCAGCCCCAGCATTTT
>TRBV30|TRBJ2-1|once|TRBD2
CAWSKGGLVVEQFF
TGTGCCTGGAGTAAAGGGGGACTAGTGGTTGAGCAGTTCTTC
>TRBV18|TRBJ2-2|once|TRBD2
CASSPRWDYPTGELFF
TGTGCCAGCTCACCACGCTGGGACTATCCCACCGGGGAGCTGTTTTTT
>TRBV7-2|TRBJ2-3|NA|TRBD2
CASSIGLAGVMGDTQYF
TGTGCCAGCAGCATTGGACTAGCGGGAGTTATGGGGGATACGCAGTATTTT
>TRBV18|TRBJ1-1|NA|NA
CASSPKSGNTEAFF
TGTGCCAGCTCACCTAAATCCGGGAACACTGAAGCTTTCTTT
>TRBV19|TRBJ1-5|NA|NA
CASSIPPRDNYYDSNQPQHF
TGTGCCAGTAGTATCCCCCCCCGGGACAACTATTATGATAGCAATCAGCCCCAGCATTTT
>TRBV29-1|TRBJ2-3|NA|NA
CSVTEGDTQYF
TGCAGCGTGACAGAGGGAGATACGCAGTATTTT
>TRBV7-9|TRBJ2-1|NA|NA
CASSRLVLAGGEQFF
TGTGCCAGCAGCCGACTAGTCCTCGCCGGGGGTGAGCAGTTCTTC
>TRBV19|TRBJ2-2|NA|NA
CASIGRTNTGELFF
TGTGCCAGTATCGGGAGAACGAACACCGGGGAGCTGTTTTTT
>TRBV30|TRBJ2-7|NA|NA
CAWSPPSSYEQYF
TGTGCCTGGAGTCCGCCGAGCTCCTACGAGCAGTACTTC
>TRBV7-3|TRBJ1-1|once|NA
CASSRGQNTEAFF
TGTGCCAGCAGCCGAGGGCAGAACACTGAAGCTTTCTTT
>TRBV2|TRBJ1-5|NA|TRBD1
CASSLTGVHQPQHF
TGTGCCAGCAGTTTGACAGGGGTCCATCAGCCCCAGCATTTT
>TRBV5-1|TRBJ2-7|NA|NA
CASSFTLGGPWGEQYF
TGCGCCAGCAGCTTTACTTTGGGGGGCCCGTGGGGCGAGCAGTACTTC